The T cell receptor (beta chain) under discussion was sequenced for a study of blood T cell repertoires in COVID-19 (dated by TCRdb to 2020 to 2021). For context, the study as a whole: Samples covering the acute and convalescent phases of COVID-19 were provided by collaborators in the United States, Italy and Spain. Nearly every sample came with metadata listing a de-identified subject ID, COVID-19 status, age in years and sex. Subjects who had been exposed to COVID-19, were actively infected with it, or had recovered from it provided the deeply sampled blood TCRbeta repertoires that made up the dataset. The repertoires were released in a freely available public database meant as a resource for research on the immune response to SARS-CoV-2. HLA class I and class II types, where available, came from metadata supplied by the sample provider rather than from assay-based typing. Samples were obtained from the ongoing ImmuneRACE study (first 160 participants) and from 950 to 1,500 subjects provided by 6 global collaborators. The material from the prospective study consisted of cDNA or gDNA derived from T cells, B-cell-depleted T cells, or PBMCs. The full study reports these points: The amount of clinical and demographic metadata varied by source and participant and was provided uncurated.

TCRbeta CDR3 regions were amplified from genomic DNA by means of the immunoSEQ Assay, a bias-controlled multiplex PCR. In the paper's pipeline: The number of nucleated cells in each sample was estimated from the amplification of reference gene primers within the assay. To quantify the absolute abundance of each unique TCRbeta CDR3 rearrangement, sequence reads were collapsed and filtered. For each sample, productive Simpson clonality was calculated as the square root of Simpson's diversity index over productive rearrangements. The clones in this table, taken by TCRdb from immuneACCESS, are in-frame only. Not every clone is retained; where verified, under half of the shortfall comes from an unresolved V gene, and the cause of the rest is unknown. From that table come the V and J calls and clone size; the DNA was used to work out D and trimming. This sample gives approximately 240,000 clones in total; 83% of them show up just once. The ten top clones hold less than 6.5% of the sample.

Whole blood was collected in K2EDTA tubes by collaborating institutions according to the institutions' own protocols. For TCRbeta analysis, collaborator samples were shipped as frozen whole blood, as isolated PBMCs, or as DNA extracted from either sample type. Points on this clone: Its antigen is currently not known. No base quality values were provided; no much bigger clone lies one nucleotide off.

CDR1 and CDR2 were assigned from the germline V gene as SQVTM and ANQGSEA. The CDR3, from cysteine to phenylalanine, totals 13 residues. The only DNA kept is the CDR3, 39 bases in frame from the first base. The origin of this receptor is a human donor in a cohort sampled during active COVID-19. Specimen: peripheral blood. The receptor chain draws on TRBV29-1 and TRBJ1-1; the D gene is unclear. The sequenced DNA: TGCGTTACCCAGGCTCAATGGGACACTGAAGCTTTCTTT. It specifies CVTQAQWDTEAFF.